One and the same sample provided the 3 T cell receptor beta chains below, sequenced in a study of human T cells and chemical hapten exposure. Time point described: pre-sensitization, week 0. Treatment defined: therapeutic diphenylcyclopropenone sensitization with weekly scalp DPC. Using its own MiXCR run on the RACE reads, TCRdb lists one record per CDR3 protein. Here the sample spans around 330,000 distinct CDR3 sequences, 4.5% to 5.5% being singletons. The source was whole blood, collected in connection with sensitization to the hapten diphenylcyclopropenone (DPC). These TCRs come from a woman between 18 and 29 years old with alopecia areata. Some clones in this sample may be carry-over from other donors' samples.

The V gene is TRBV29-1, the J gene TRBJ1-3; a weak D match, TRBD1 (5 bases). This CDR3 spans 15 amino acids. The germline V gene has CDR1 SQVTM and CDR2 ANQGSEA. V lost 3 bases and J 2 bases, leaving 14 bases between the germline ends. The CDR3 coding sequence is TGCAGCGTTGAGGCTAGGGGAGCTGCTGGAAACACCATATATTTT. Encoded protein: CSVEARGAAGNTIYF.

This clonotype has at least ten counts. CDR3 coding DNA: TGTGCCAGCAGCCCGATTCCCGGGACAGGGTTGTACGAGCAGTACTTC. Amino acid sequence: CASSPIPGTGLYEQYF. The chain links TRBV5-8 to TRBJ2-7; 9 bases are shared with TRBD1. After removal of 4 bases from V and 4 bases from J, the junction contained 12 bases not matched to a gene. Germline CDR1 and CDR2: SGHTS and YDEGEE. This CDR3 comprises 16 residues.

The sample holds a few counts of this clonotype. The CDR3: CASSPRHGALPRNTEAFF. As DNA, the CDR3 is TGTGCCAGCAGCCCTAGACATGGAGCCCTCCCGAGGAACACTGAAGCTTTCTTT. V is TRBV14 and J is TRBJ1-1, with no clear D. The CDR3 is 18 amino acids. Trimming pared 4 bases from V and 1 base from J, leaving 22 bases between. Germline V gives CDR1 SGHDN, CDR2 FVKESK.